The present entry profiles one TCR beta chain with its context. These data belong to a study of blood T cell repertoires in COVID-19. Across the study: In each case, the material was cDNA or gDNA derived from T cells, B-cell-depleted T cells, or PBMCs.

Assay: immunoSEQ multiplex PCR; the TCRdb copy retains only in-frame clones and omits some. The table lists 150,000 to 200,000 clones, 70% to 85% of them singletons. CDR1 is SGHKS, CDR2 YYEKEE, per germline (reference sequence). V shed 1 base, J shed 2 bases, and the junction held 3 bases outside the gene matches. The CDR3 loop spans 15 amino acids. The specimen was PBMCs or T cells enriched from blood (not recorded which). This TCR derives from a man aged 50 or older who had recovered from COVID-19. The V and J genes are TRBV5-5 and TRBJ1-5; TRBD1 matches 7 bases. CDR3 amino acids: CASSLRGLGNQPQHF. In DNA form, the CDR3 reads TGTGCCAGCAGCTTGAGGGGGCTTGGCAATCAGCCCCAGCATTTT.